This record concerns one T cell receptor beta chain sequence. Its target is unknown. These data come from a study of T cell responses to AZD1222 COVID-19 vaccine. The study, taken as a whole, reports: Clonal diversity was possibly underestimated; the donors were predominantly white British and more often female. Spike was spanned by vaccine-associated CD4 TCRs, which were dominant at 160-218 and 743-854. Two AZD1222 doses significantly raised spike-specific TCR breadth and depth over controls.

Trimming at V came to 9 bases and at J to 0 bases, leaving 13 bases not matched to a gene. The V gene's germline CDR1 is KGHDR and CDR2 SFDVKD. This CDR3 region has 17 residues. The data were produced by immunoSEQ multiplex PCR, yet TCRdb's version contains in-frame clones alone and is incomplete. The sample lists 95,000 to 100,000 clones, roughly nine tenths occurring once. Source: peripheral blood, taken on day 0 of AZD1222 vaccination. The clonotype was recovered from an adult in good health. V is TRBV24-1 and J is TRBJ1-1; 9 nucleotides agree with TRBD1. The CDR3, as DNA: TGTGCCACCCCTCTAGGGACAGGGCCCAATATGAACACTGAAGCTTTCTTT. Its translation is CATPLGTGPNMNTEAFF.